This T cell receptor beta chain was recorded in a study of graft-versus-host responses after intestinal transplantation. Across the whole study: Grafts that recipients had were multivisceral, liver-intestinal, or isolated intestinal transplants. Anti-thymocyte globulin induction, then tacrolimus and steroids for around three years, went to all recipients. Study outcomes and limitations: Individuals carrying graft-donor T cell macrochimerism showed high graft-versus-host to host-versus-graft clonal ratios in allografts. Early after transplant, HvG declines were associated with peak levels of circulating GvH clones.

Sequenced by immunoSEQ multiplex PCR; TCRdb stores in-frame clones only, minus some. Of about 150,000 clones in the sample, approximately 91% are singletons; the top ten hold about 0.18%. The germline V gene encodes CDR1 MDHEN and CDR2 SYDVKM. CDR3 length: 16 amino acids. The V end was cut by 3 bases, the J end by 0 bases, with 9 bases between. As concerns this clone: No antigen is known for it.

The sequenced sample was unstimulated CD4+ T cells sorted from spleen or lymph node cells, obtained before intestinal transplant. This TCR was recovered from a human donor who received an intestinal transplant. The rearrangement joins TRBV28 to TRBJ2-6; D unclear. The DNA for the CDR3 is TGTGCCAGCAGTTTGACGGTAATCTCTGGGGCCAACGTCCTGACTTTC. Translated: CASSLTVISGANVLTF.